The clone carrying this TCR beta chain was counted a single time. Its target is not known. The germline V and J ends were trimmed by 4 bases and 3 bases, with 13 bases remaining between them. The CDR3 covers 15 residues. Germline V lookup: CDR1 LGHDT, CDR2 YNNKEL (reference sequence). Here immunoSEQ multiplex PCR was the method, and the copy in TCRdb shows in-frame clones only, minus some. The top ten clones hold approximately 3.7% of a sample with around 66,000 clones, around three quarters of them seen once. This specimen comes from a study of vaccination effects on CD4 cells after COVID-19. Study observations and caveats: Vaccine- and infection-induced clones showed marked clonal contraction late following vaccination.

The ViraFEST assay expanded antigen-specific CD4+ T cells with viral peptide pools before sequencing. Culture lasted over 9 days before CD4+ T cell isolation. Vaccinated participants had no history of SARS-CoV-2 infection and tested negative for nucleocapsid antibodies. The sample was CD4+ T cells from PBMCs cultured with HCoV-OC43 spike peptides, taken before COVID-19 vaccination. As to subset: HCoV-OC43 spike overlapping peptide pool stimulation. This TCR came from a human donor who received a COVID-19 vaccine. The genes are TRBV3-1 (or the pseudogene TRBV3-2) and TRBJ1-5; D perhaps matches TRBD1 (6 bases). CDR3 coding DNA: TGTGCCAGCAGCCTTAGGACAGACCCCAATCAGCCCCAGCATTTT. This codes for CASSLRTDPNQPQHF.